This TCR beta chain originates from a study of blood T cell repertoires in COVID-19. The assay was immunoSEQ multiplex PCR, and TCRdb's table has in-frame clones only and misses some. The sample lists about 440,000 clones; 70% to 90% were seen once. Trimming removed 7 bases from V and 4 bases from J; junction bases left unmatched: 9. Germline lookup yields CDR1 LNHDA and CDR2 SQIVND (reference sequence). The length of the CDR3 is 15 residues. Sequenced material: PBMCs or T cells enriched from blood (not recorded which). V usage is TRBV19 and J usage is TRBJ1-3; 8 bases fit TRBD1. The source of this sequence is a woman younger than 30 with acute COVID-19. CDR3 nucleotide sequence: TGTGCCAGTAACCTCGACAGGGGCTCAGGAAACACCATATATTTT. Encoded protein: CASNLDRGSGNTIYF.